Shown below are 18 T cell receptor beta chains from a single sample sequenced in a study of blood T cell repertoires in COVID-19. Only in-frame clones appear in the TCRdb table, and some are missing; sequencing was by immunoSEQ multiplex PCR. Among approximately 220,000 clones, about nine tenths were seen once, and the ten largest hold roughly 2.8%. Sequenced input: PBMCs or T cells enriched from blood (not recorded which). The receptors come from a woman aged 25 to 45 who had recovered from COVID-19.

The CDR3 is CASRMTGGYGYTF. CDR3 DNA sequence: TGTGCCAGCAGGATGACAGGCGGCTATGGCTACACCTTC. The gene calls are TRBV12-3 or TRBV12-4 and TRBJ1-2; D perhaps matches TRBD1 (6 bases). The CDR3 has 13 amino acids. Trimming took 6 bases from V and 4 from J, leaving 12 bases between them.

The V gene is TRBV7-3, the J gene TRBJ1-6; D not resolved. CDR1 and CDR2 (germline): SGHTA, FQGTGA. Trimming removed 2 bases at V and 0 bases at J, with 8 bases between. CDR3 size: 16 residues. The CDR3, as DNA: TGTGCCAGCAGCTTATCGGGAAGCTCCTATAATTCACCCCTCCACTTT. This encodes CASSLSGSSYNSPLHF.

This sequence joins TRBV11-2 and TRBJ2-7, with TRBD2 identical over 10 bases. CDR3 size: 14 residues. V shed 5 bases and J 0 bases; nucleotides not matched to a gene: 1. Germline CDR1 is SGHAT and CDR2 is FQNNGV. CDR3 amino acids: CASSVAGGSYEQYF. CDR3 bases: TGTGCCAGCAGCGTAGCGGGGGGCTCCTACGAGCAGTACTTC.

The chain uses TRBV11-3 and TRBJ2-7; 8 bases align to TRBD1. The CDR3 is 14 amino acids. The junction had 7 bases not matched to a gene; V was cut back by 4 bases and J by 5 bases. Per germline, CDR1 SGHNT and CDR2 YENEEA. The CDR3: CASSSRTGNDEQYF. The CDR3 DNA follows: TGTGCCAGCAGCTCTCGGACAGGGAACGACGAGCAGTACTTC.

The V gene is TRBV9, the J gene TRBJ2-3; 9 nucleotides align to TRBD2. From germline, CDR1 is SGDLS and CDR2 YYNGEE. The CDR3 is made up of 17 amino acids. V gave up 6 bases and J gave up 3 bases; unmatched junction bases: 14. The DNA of the CDR3 is TGTGCCAGCACCGAAACTGGCGGGGGGGCAGGGACAGATACGCAGTATTTT. Its translation: CASTETGGGAGTDTQYF.

The gene calls are TRBV5-8 and TRBJ1-4, with D perhaps TRBD1 (5 bases). The CDR3 is 14 amino acids. CDR1 is SGHTS and CDR2 is YDEGEE in the germline V gene. V lost 0 bases to trimming and J lost 8 bases, with 11 bases between them. The CDR3 DNA reads TGTGCCAGCAGCTTGGTAGGGGCCAGCGAAAAACTGTTTTTT. This encodes CASSLVGASEKLFF.

The J gene is TRBJ1-2, the V gene TRBV4-1; D possibly corresponds to TRBD1 (5 bases). V was trimmed by 0 bases and J by 10 bases, leaving 27 bases between them. CDR3 length equals 18 residues. Germline V gene data show CDR1 as MGHRA and CDR2 as YSYEKL. The CDR3 loop is CASSQDFALQGLGLDYTF. CDR3 sequence (DNA): TGCGCCAGCAGCCAAGATTTTGCCCTGCAGGGATTAGGGTTAGACTACACCTTC.

V gene TRBV11-2 combines with J gene TRBJ2-2; TRBD2 matches 7 bases. This CDR3 comprises 16 residues. With V trimmed by 5 bases and J by 3 bases, 9 bases remained unmatched. Germline V CDR1 and CDR2: SGHAT, FQNNGV. This CDR3 reads CASSPRWSGDTGELFF. The CDR3 region has the DNA TGTGCCAGCAGCCCGCGGTGGAGCGGGGACACCGGGGAGCTGTTTTTT.

The rearrangement uses TRBV5-3 and TRBJ1-1; 11 positions agree with TRBD1. TRBV5-3 qualifies as an ORF whose function is uncertain. This CDR3 has 17 residues. The ends lost 0 bases at V and 0 bases at J; junction bases unmatched: 4. CDR3 region: CARSLGPGQGVNTEAFF. The DNA of the CDR3 is TGTGCCAGAAGCTTGGGACCGGGACAGGGGGTGAACACTGAAGCTTTCTTT.

The chain links TRBV5-6 to TRBJ1-6, with 8 bases matching TRBD1. The germline CDR1 and CDR2 sequences are SGHDT and YYEEEE. The CDR3 is made up of 13 amino acids. V shed 4 bases, J shed 10 bases, and the junction held 4 bases outside the gene matches. The CDR3 bases are TGTGCCAGCAGCCCGACAGGGGAATCACCCCTCCACTTT. This gives the protein CASSPTGESPLHF.

The rearrangement links TRBV10-1 to TRBJ1-4; weak D call: TRBD1 (5 bases). Germline assignment: CDR1 WNHNN and CDR2 SYGVQD (reference sequence). The length of the CDR3 is 13 residues. V lost 4 bases and J lost 8, with 11 bases in between. CDR3 loop: CASSGAGGEKLFF. In nucleotides, the CDR3 is TGCGCCAGCAGTGGGGCGGGGGGGGAAAAACTGTTTTTT.

The rearrangement links TRBV7-2 to TRBJ1-1; 8 bases align to TRBD1. The length of the CDR3 is 15 residues. CDR1 is SGHTA, CDR2 FQGNSA, per germline. Losses at the gene ends were 5 bases for V and 3 bases for J; bases not matched to a gene: 8. This chain's CDR3 is CASSINRGGDTEAFF. The CDR3 nucleotides are TGTGCCAGCAGCATCAACAGGGGGGGGGACACTGAAGCTTTCTTT.

The chain combines TRBV12-3 or TRBV12-4 with TRBJ1-1; D unclear. The V end was cut by 3 bases, the J end by 5 bases, with 10 bases between. The CDR3 loop spans 13 amino acids. CDR3 loop: CASSLQSRTEAFF. DNA of the CDR3: TGTGCCAGCAGTTTGCAATCGAGGACTGAAGCTTTCTTT.

The chain has TRBV14 and TRBJ1-1; D gene unclear. The CDR3 loop spans 17 amino acids. Germline assignment: CDR1 SGHDN and CDR2 FVKESK. V dropped 1 base and J dropped 2 bases, with 17 bases sitting between them. The CDR3 region is CASSQVRMAVQNTEAFF. The CDR3 region has the DNA TGTGCCAGCAGCCAAGTAAGAATGGCAGTTCAAAACACTGAAGCTTTCTTT.

This clone was counted a few times. The chain uses TRBV24-1 and TRBJ1-3; no definite D call. The CDR3 covers 15 residues. The V gene's germline CDR1 is KGHDR and CDR2 SFDVKD. Trimming removed 0 bases from V and 0 bases from J, with 5 bases in between. CDR3 in DNA: TGTGCCACCAGTGATTTGGCGGGCTCTGGAAACACCATATATTTT. It specifies CATSDLAGSGNTIYF.

J is TRBJ1-5 and V is TRBV16; 7 nucleotides align to TRBD1. The trim removed 5 bases at V and 1 base at J, leaving 5 bases unmatched. This CDR3 is built from 15 residues. Germline V lookup: CDR1 KGHSY, CDR2 FQNENV. CDR3 sequence: CASSDTGVSNQPQHF. DNA of the CDR3: TGTGCCAGCAGCGACACAGGGGTGAGCAATCAGCCCCAGCATTTT.

The gene calls are TRBV7-8 and TRBJ1-4; the D gene is possibly TRBD1 (5 bases). The CDR3 has 14 residues. Trimming pared 5 bases from V and 5 bases from J, leaving 12 bases between. CDR1 and CDR2 from the germline V gene are SGHVS and FQNEAQ. The CDR3: CASSPTASNEKLFF. Written as DNA, the CDR3 is TGTGCCAGCAGCCCGACAGCATCCAATGAAAAACTGTTTTTT.

The J gene is TRBJ1-2, the V gene TRBV2, with a weak D call TRBD1 (5 bases). The CDR3 sequence is 14 residues long. Germline CDR1 reads SNHLY; CDR2 reads FYNNEI. The ends were cut back, 1 base at V and 8 bases at J, with 14 bases in the middle. The DNA of the CDR3 is TGTGCCAGCAGTGAAGACCCCAGGGTCCGGGGCTACACCTTC. Translating it yields CASSEDPRVRGYTF.